This T cell receptor (beta chain) came from a study of blood T cell repertoires in COVID-19. The wider study: Spain, Italy and the United States supplied samples that represented acute and convalescent COVID-19. From T cells, B-cell-depleted T cells, or PBMCs came the material, which was cDNA or gDNA.

The V end lost 4 bases, the J end lost 4 bases, and 11 bases lay between the germline ends. Germline CDR1 and CDR2: SQVTM and ANQGSEA. The CDR3 is 13 amino acids. Generated by immunoSEQ multiplex PCR, the TCRdb table keeps only in-frame clones and is missing some. The sample consists of just over 95,000 clones, 85% to 90% of them appearing once. The sequenced material came from peripheral blood. The source is a human donor in a cohort sampled during active COVID-19. The rearrangement joins TRBV29-1 to TRBJ1-5; D remains ambiguous. The CDR3 loop is CSVVAGLNQPQHF. The CDR3 DNA sequence: TGCAGCGTTGTTGCAGGATTAAATCAGCCCCAGCATTTT.